This TCR beta chain comes out of a study of T cells after yellow fever vaccination. Study-level points and caveats: On re-exposure, the response was weaker but peaked faster, at day 5 versus 15. Reappearance after the booster was observed for most primary-vaccination clones (96% CD4, more than 70% CD8).

This clonotype was recorded many times. What it binds is not known. UMIs were added to TCR cDNA along with a universal primer site when it was made by 5'RACE template switching. TCRdb reanalysed the 5' RACE reads using MiXCR and keeps one entry per CDR3 protein. The table includes under 350,000 distinct CDR3 sequences, 4.1% detected once. V lost 4 bases and J lost 4; bases outside the gene matches: 8. Germline CDR1 reads SGHDT; CDR2 reads YYEEEE. This CDR3 comprises 15 residues. The gene calls are TRBV5-6 and TRBJ2-7; 10 bases align to TRBD1. The receptor was derived from a man aged 18 to 30 who received the YFV17D yellow fever vaccine. Here the sequenced sample was PBMCs, taken 5 days after the yellow fever booster vaccination. The CDR3 loop is CASSDPGQGLYEQYF. The CDR3 region has the DNA TGTGCCAGCAGCGATCCGGGACAGGGGTTATACGAGCAGTACTTC.